Each of the 4 T cell receptor beta chains below was sequenced from the same sample in a study of identical twins. TCRdb re-called the 5' RACE reads with MiXCR, one entry per CDR3 protein. The profile shows 400,000 to 500,000 distinct CDR3 sequences, roughly 18% of them singletons. The sample was naive T cells sorted from blood. Every receptor here comes from a man aged 45-65 years in good health.

This clonotype occurred many times. The chain is built from TRBV29-1 and TRBJ2-1; 8 bases fit TRBD2. Germline V gives CDR1 SQVTM, CDR2 ANQGSEA. The CDR3 is made up of 15 amino acids. V was clipped by 3 bases and J by 0 bases; unmatched bases: 4. CDR3 loop: CSVERREVSYNEQFF. For the CDR3, the DNA is TGCAGCGTTGAGCGGCGGGAGGTCTCCTACAATGAGCAGTTCTTC.

This clonotype came up many times. The chain links TRBV6-1 to TRBJ2-7; TRBD1 might be the D (5 bases). Germline V CDR1 and CDR2: MNHNS, SASEGT. Trimming took off 2 bases at V and 2 bases at J, with 10 bases between the two ends. This CDR3 is 14 amino acids long. The CDR3 is CASSENDSTYEQYF. CDR3 bases: TGTGCCAGCAGTGAAAATGACAGCACCTACGAGCAGTACTTC.

This clonotype was observed a handful of times. The chain uses TRBV15 and TRBJ2-3, with 9 bases identical to TRBD2. Germline V gives CDR1 LNHNV, CDR2 YYDKDF (reference sequence). The trim removed 0 bases at V and 6 bases at J, leaving 16 bases unmatched. This CDR3 has 19 amino acids. The CDR3 region is CATSRDPGGGARRGDTQYF. The CDR3 DNA reads as TGTGCCACCAGCAGAGATCCTGGCGGGGGGGCCCGCCGGGGGGATACGCAGTATTTT.

Many counts were recorded for this clonotype. Its ends do not fully match the called genes, so a read error is possible. The chain is built from TRBV27 and TRBJ1-1, with TRBD1 matching over 8 bases. Germline V gene sequence: CDR1 MNHEY, CDR2 SMNVEV (reference sequence). The CDR3 is made up of 14 amino acids. The CDR3 DNA reads as TGCGCCAGCAGCTTGGACAGGGCGGGGACTGAAGCTTTCTTT. It codes for CASSLDRAGTEAFF.